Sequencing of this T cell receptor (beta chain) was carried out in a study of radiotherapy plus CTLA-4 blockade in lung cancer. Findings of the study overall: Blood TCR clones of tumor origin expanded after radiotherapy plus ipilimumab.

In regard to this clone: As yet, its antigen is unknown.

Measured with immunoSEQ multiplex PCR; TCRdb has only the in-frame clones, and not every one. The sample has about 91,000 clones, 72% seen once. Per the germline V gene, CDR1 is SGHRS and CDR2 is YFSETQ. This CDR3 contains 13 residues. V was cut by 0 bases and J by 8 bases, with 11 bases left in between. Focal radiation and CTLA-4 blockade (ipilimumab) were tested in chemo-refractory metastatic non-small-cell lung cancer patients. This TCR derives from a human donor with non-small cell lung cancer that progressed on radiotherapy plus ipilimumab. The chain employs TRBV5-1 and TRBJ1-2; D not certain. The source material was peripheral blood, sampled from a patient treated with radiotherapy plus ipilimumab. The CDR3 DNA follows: TGCGCCAGCAGCTTGGGGGTAAATGAGGGCTACACCTTC. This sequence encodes CASSLGVNEGYTF.